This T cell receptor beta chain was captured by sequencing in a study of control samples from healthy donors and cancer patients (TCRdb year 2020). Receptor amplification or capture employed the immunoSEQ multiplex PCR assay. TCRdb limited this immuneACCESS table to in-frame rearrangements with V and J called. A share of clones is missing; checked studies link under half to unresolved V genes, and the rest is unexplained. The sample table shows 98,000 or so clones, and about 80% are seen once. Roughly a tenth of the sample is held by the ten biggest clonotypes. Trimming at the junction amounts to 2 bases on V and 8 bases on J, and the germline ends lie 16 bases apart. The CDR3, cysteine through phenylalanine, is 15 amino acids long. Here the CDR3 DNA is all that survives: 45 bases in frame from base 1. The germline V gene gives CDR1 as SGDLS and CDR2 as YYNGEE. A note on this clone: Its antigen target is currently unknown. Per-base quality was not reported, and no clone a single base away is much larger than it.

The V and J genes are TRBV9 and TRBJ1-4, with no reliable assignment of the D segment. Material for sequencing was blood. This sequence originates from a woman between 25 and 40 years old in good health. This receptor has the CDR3 CASSVLAGAGEKLFF. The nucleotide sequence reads TGTGCCAGCAGCGTTTTGGCAGGAGCGGGCGAAAAACTGTTTTTT.